This T cell receptor (beta chain) derives from a study of control samples from healthy donors and cancer patients. CDR3 length: 12 amino acids. From germline, CDR1 is LGHDT and CDR2 YNNKEL (reference sequence). The trim removed 1 base at V and 11 bases at J, leaving 1 base unmatched. Here immunoSEQ multiplex PCR was the method, and the copy in TCRdb shows in-frame clones only, minus some. The repertoire consists of about 69,000 clones, with about nine tenths occurring once and the leading ten covering under 20%. This TCR was recovered from a man between 60 and 75 years old with lung cancer. The chain is built from TRBV3-1 (or the pseudogene TRBV3-2) and TRBJ2-3, with 9 nucleotides matching TRBD2. What was sequenced was PBMCs. CDR3 bases: TGTGCCAGCAGCCAAGTAGCGGGGGTGCAGTATTTT. Its translation: CASSQVAGVQYF.